A selection of T cell receptor beta chains follows, all from one sample in a study of blood T cell repertoires in COVID-19. Sequencing was performed with immunoSEQ multiplex PCR; in TCRdb, only in-frame clones are kept and a portion is missing. This table has over 150,000 clones, less than 95% appearing once. The material sequenced was peripheral blood. The receptor source for this set is a man aged 30-40 years with COVID-19, enrolled during active disease. Both conserved end residues are part of each CDR3. Fields, in order: V gene, D gene, J gene, CDR3 protein, CDR3 DNA. The D gene is left open where the match is weak.

v_call: TRBV6-1
d_call: TRBD1
j_call: TRBJ1-2
cdr3_aa: CASSEAAGGDGYTF
cdr3_nt: TGTGCCAGCAGTGAAGCGGCAGGGGGCGATGGCTACACCTTC

v_call: TRBV30
d_call: TRBD1
j_call: TRBJ1-2
cdr3_aa: CARTGGAFGYTF
cdr3_nt: TGTGCCCGTACAGGGGGCGCGTTTGGCTACACCTTC

v_call: TRBV20-1
d_call: TRBD2
j_call: TRBJ2-5
cdr3_aa: CSGGVQETQYF
cdr3_nt: TGCAGCGGGGGGGTCCAAGAGACCCAGTACTTC

v_call: TRBV4-1
d_call: .
j_call: TRBJ1-1
cdr3_aa: CASSQAQGFDPFF
cdr3_nt: TGCGCCAGCAGCCAAGCACAGGGATTTGATCCTTTCTTT

v_call: TRBV5-4
d_call: .
j_call: TRBJ2-7
cdr3_aa: CASSFRGGTLYEQYF
cdr3_nt: TGTGCCAGCAGCTTTAGGGGAGGAACTCTGTACGAGCAGTACTTC

v_call: TRBV3-1/TRBV3-2
d_call: TRBD1
j_call: TRBJ1-1
cdr3_aa: CASSQGTGGYEAFF
cdr3_nt: TGTGCCAGCAGCCAGGGGACAGGGGGCTATGAAGCTTTCTTT

v_call: TRBV4-1
d_call: .
j_call: TRBJ1-2
cdr3_aa: CASSPGGGLNYGYTF
cdr3_nt: TGCGCCAGCAGCCCTGGGGGGGGCTTGAACTATGGCTACACCTTC

v_call: TRBV14
d_call: TRBD1
j_call: TRBJ1-2
cdr3_aa: CASSQDHRDSRANYGYTF
cdr3_nt: TGTGCCAGCAGCCAAGACCACCGGGACAGCCGTGCTAACTATGGCTACACCTTC

v_call: TRBV7-3
d_call: .
j_call: TRBJ2-7
cdr3_aa: CASSLGGGEQYF
cdr3_nt: TGTGCCAGCAGCTTAGGTGGAGGCGAGCAGTACTTC

v_call: TRBV7-6
d_call: .
j_call: TRBJ1-4
cdr3_aa: CASSLRASGKLFF
cdr3_nt: TGTGCCAGCAGCTTAAGGGCCAGCGGAAAACTGTTTTTT

v_call: TRBV11-2
d_call: .
j_call: TRBJ2-5
cdr3_aa: CASSTQQGNQETQYF
cdr3_nt: TGTGCCAGCAGCACACAGCAGGGGAACCAAGAGACCCAGTACTTC

v_call: TRBV19
d_call: TRBD1
j_call: TRBJ1-4
cdr3_aa: CATRQGVNEKLFF
cdr3_nt: TGTGCCACCCGACAGGGGGTTAATGAAAAACTGTTTTTT

v_call: TRBV3-1/TRBV3-2
d_call: .
j_call: TRBJ1-2
cdr3_aa: CASSQDAGVNYGYTF
cdr3_nt: TGTGCCAGCAGCCAAGATGCGGGAGTTAACTATGGCTACACCTTC

v_call: TRBV5-1
d_call: .
j_call: TRBJ1-6
cdr3_aa: CASSAGSSANSPLHF
cdr3_nt: TGCGCCAGCAGCGCGGGATCTTCAGCTAATTCACCCCTCCACTTT

v_call: TRBV10-3
d_call: TRBD1
j_call: TRBJ1-5
cdr3_aa: CAISVQGDQPQHF
cdr3_nt: TGTGCCATCAGTGTTCAGGGGGATCAGCCCCAGCATTTT

v_call: TRBV6-6
d_call: TRBD1
j_call: TRBJ2-7
cdr3_aa: CASSSGTGGRNEQYF
cdr3_nt: TGTGCCAGCAGTTCCGGGACAGGGGGCCGCAACGAGCAGTACTTC

v_call: TRBV7-9
d_call: .
j_call: TRBJ2-3
cdr3_aa: CASSLGPGYSTDTQYF
cdr3_nt: TGTGCCAGCAGCTTAGGGCCAGGGTATAGCACAGATACGCAGTATTTT

v_call: TRBV10-3
d_call: .
j_call: TRBJ1-1
cdr3_aa: CAISESAGDAAEAFF
cdr3_nt: TGTGCCATCAGTGAGTCGGCAGGGGATGCCGCTGAAGCTTTCTTT

v_call: TRBV19
d_call: TRBD1
j_call: TRBJ2-7
cdr3_aa: CASGQGQGADEQYF
cdr3_nt: TGTGCCAGCGGACAGGGACAGGGGGCTGACGAGCAGTACTTC